Detailed here is one TCR beta chain. This clone was seen once. Its antigen remains unidentified. No base quality values were provided; no much bigger clone lies one nucleotide off. TCRbeta CDR3 regions were amplified from genomic DNA using the immunoSEQ Assay, a bias-controlled multiplex PCR. Concerning the study's data processing: The number of nucleated cells in each sample was estimated from the amplification of reference gene primers within the assay. To quantify the absolute abundance of each unique TCRbeta CDR3 rearrangement, sequence reads were collapsed and filtered. For each sample, productive Simpson clonality was calculated as the square root of Simpson's diversity index across productive rearrangements. TCRdb provides this immuneACCESS table in a form limited to in-frame rearrangements. Some clones are lacking; in checked studies, under half of them reflect an unresolved V gene, and why the rest are absent is not known. The DNA gave D and trimming, while V, J and clone size come from that table. Counted in this sample were approximately 500,000 clones; roughly 90% of them appeared once. The ten largest clones take up approximately 2% of the sample.

Based on the germline V gene (reference sequence), the CDR1 and CDR2 sequences are LNHNV and YYDKDF. The CDR3 starts with the cysteine, ends with the phenylalanine, and has 14 residues. The sequence is cut down to CDR3 DNA, 42 bases in frame from base 1. Trimming at the junction amounts to 7 bases on V and 2 bases on J, and the germline ends lie 11 bases apart. This sample is drawn from a study of blood T cell repertoires in COVID-19 (dated by TCRdb to the early 2020s). General notes on the study: Samples from collaborators originated in the United States, Italy and Spain and spanned both the acute and convalescent phases of COVID-19. Where available, HLA class I and class II types were obtained from metadata supplied by the sample provider rather than from assay-based typing. A freely available public database, intended as a resource for researchers studying the immune response to SARS-CoV-2, is where the repertoires were released. The material from the prospective study consisted of cDNA or gDNA derived from T cells, B-cell-depleted T cells, or PBMCs. Nearly every sample came with metadata listing a de-identified subject ID, COVID-19 status, age in years and sex. Samples were obtained from the ongoing ImmuneRACE study (first 160 participants) and from about 1,300 subjects provided by 6 global collaborators. Subjects who had been exposed to COVID-19, were actively infected with it, or had recovered from it provided the deeply sampled blood TCRbeta repertoires that made up the dataset.

In the prospective study, participants were about 18 to 95 years old, resided in under 30 geographic areas of the United States, and were enrolled through a virtual design. To assign participants to cohorts, the prospective study relied on clinical history that participants themselves reported in a screening survey and a study questionnaire. ImmuneRACE Cohort 3 recovered participants were defined by two consecutive negative NP/OP PCR tests, healthcare professional clearance, or symptom resolution. Mobile phlebotomists in the prospective study collected whole blood, serum and a nasopharyngeal or oropharyngeal swab from every participant. Participants in the prospective study had the option to provide additional blood draws and questionnaires over a roughly two-month period. Prospective study blood samples were shipped either frozen or at room temperature before DNA extraction. The study at large found these results: The quantity of clinical and demographic metadata differed by source and by participant and was supplied without curation.

The receptor chain draws on TRBV15 and TRBJ1-4; the best D guess is TRBD1, with 6 bases matching. The TCR comes from a woman aged 40 to 50 who had recovered from COVID-19. Sequencing used PBMCs or T cells enriched from blood (not recorded which). At the DNA level, the sequence is TGTGCCACCAACGTAGACAGGACTAATGAAAAACTGTTTTTT. It encodes CATNVDRTNEKLFF.